This T cell receptor (beta chain) stems from a study of cytomegalovirus exposure and HLA in healthy donors. Notes on the study in general: Later analysis identified 15,000 to 20,000 TCR beta sequences associated with HLA alleles, using a false discovery rate threshold of 0.05. Available immune exposure information covered CMV serostatus only. Later analysis suggested links between common viral pathogens and several top significant clusters.

This clone occurred once. What it binds is unknown. The study ran its PCR with 60 Vbeta and 13 Jbeta primers. This table comes from immunoSEQ multiplex PCR, and its TCRdb copy is limited to in-frame clones, with some not included. The data contain about 120,000 clones, 81% of them seen just once; the ten biggest clones take up about 1.7%. The sequence came from a man between 18 and 29 years old in good health and CMV-seronegative. The sample taken for sequencing was PBMCs.

The CDR3: CATRPDPSYEQYF. CDR3 nucleotides: TGTGCCACCAGGCCAGATCCCTCCTACGAGCAGTACTTC. The J gene is TRBJ2-7, the V gene TRBV15; D remains unclear. Germline V gives CDR1 LNHNV, CDR2 YYDKDF (reference sequence). Trimming removed 6 bases at V and 0 bases at J, with 9 bases between. This CDR3 spans 13 amino acids.